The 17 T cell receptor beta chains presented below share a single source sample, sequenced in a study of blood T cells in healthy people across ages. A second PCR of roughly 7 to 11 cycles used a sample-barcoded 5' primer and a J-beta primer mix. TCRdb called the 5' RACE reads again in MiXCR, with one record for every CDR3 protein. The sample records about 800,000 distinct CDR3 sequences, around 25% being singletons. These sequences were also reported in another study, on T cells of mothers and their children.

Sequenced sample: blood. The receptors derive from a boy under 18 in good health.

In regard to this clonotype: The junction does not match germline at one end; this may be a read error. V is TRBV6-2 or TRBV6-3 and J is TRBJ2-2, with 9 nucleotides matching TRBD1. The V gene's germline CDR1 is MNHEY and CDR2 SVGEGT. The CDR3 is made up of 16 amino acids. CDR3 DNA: TGTGCCAGCAGTTATTACGGGACAGGGAGAACCGGGGAGCTGTCTTTT. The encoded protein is CASSYYGTGRTGELSF.

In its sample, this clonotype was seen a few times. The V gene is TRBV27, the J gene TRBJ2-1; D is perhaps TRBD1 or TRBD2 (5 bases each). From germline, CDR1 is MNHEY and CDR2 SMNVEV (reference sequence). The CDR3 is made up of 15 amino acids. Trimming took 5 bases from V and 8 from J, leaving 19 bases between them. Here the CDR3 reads CASSLGTSGVDEQFF. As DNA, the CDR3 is TGTGCCAGCAGTCTAGGGACCTCCGGAGTCGATGAGCAGTTCTTC.

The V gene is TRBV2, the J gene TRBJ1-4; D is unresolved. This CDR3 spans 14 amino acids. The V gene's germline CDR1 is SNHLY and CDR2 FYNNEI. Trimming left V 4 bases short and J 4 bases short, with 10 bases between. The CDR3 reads CASSGMESNEKLFF. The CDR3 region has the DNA TGTGCCAGCAGTGGGATGGAGAGTAATGAAAAACTGTTTTTT.

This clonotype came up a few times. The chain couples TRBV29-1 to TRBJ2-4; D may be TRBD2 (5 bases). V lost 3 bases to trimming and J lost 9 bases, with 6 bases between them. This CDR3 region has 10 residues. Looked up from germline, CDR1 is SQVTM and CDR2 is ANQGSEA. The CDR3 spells CSVDGVIQYF. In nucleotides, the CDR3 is TGCAGCGTTGACGGGGTCATTCAGTACTTC.

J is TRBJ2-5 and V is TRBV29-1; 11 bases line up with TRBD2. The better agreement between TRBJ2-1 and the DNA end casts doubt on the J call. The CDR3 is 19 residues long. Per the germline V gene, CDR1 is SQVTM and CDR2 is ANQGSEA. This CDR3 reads CSVEDHDSIGTSGYNEQFF. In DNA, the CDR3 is TGCAGCGTTGAAGATCACGACAGCATCGGGACTAGCGGCTACAATGAGCAGTTCTTC.

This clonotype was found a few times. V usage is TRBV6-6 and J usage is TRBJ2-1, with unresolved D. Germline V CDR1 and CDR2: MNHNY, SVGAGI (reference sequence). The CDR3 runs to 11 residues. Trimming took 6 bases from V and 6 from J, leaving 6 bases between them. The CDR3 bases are TGTGCCAGCAGCCGCCCCAATGAGCAGTTCTTC. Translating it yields CASSRPNEQFF.

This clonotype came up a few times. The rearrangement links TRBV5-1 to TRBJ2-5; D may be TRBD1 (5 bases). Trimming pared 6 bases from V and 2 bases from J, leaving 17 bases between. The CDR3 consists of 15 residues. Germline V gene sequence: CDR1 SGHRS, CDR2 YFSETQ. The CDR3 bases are TGCGCCAGCAACTTTCTGGGGCAGAAACAAGAGACCCAGTACTTC. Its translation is CASNFLGQKQETQYF.

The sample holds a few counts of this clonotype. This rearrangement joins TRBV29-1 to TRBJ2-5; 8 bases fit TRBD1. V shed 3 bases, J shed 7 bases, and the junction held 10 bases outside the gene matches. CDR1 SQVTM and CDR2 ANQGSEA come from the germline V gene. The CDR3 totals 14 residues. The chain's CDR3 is CSVEGPGQVGTQYF. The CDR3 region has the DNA TGCAGCGTTGAGGGTCCGGGACAGGTGGGGACCCAGTACTTC. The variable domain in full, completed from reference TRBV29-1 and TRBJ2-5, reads SAVISQKPSRDICQRGTSLTIQCQVDSQVTMMFWYRQQPGQSLTLIATANQGSEATYESGFVIDKFPISRPNLTFSTLTVSNMSPEDSSIYLCSVEGPGQVGTQYFGPGTRLLVL.

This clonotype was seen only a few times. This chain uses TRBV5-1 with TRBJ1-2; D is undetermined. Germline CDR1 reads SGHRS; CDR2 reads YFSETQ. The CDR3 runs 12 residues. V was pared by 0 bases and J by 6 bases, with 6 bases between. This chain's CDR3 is CASSLEGHGYTF. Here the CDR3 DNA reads TGCGCCAGCAGCTTGGAAGGGCATGGCTACACCTTC.

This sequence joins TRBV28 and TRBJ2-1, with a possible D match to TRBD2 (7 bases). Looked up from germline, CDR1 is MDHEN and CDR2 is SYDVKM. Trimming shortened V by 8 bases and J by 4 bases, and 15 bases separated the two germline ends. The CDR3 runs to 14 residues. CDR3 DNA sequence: TGTGCCAGCGGGGGGGGGAGGGGGTACAATGAGCAGTTCTTC. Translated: CASGGGRGYNEQFF.

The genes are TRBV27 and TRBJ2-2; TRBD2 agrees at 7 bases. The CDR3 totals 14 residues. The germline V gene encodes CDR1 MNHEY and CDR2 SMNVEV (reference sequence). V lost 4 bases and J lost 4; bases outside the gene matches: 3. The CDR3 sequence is CASSWSGVTGELFF. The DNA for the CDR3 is TGTGCCAGCAGTTGGAGCGGGGTCACCGGGGAGCTGTTTTTT.

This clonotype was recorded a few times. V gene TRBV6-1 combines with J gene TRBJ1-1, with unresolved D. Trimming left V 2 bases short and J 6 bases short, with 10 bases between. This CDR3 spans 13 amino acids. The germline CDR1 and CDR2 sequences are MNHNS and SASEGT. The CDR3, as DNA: TGTGCCAGCAGTGAAATCCCCGAGTCTGAAGCTTTCTTT. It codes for CASSEIPESEAFF.

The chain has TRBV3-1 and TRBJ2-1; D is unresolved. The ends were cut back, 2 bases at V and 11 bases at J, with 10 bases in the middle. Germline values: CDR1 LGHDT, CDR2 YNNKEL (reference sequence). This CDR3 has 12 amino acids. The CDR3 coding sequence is TGTGCCAGCAGCCAAACCCTGGGAAAGCAGTTCTTC. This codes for CASSQTLGKQFF.

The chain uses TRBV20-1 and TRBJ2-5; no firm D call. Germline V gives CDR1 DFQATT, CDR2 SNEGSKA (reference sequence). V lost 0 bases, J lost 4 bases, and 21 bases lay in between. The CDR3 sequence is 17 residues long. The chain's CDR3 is CSARDWIGPRARETQYF. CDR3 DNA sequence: TGCAGTGCTAGAGATTGGATAGGACCAAGGGCTCGAGAGACCCAGTACTTC.

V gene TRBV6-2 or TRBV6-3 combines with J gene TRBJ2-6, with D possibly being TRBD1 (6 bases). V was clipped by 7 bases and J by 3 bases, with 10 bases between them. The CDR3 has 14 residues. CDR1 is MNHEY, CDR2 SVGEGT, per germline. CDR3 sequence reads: CASTGAYGANVLTF. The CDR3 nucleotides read TGTGCCAGCACAGGGGCATATGGGGCCAACGTCCTGACTTTC.

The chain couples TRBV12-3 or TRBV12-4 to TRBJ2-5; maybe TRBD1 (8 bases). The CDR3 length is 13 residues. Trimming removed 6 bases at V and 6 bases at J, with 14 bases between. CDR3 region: CASSIQGGKTQYF. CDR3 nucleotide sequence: TGTGCCAGCAGCATACAGGGGGGGAAGACCCAGTACTTC.

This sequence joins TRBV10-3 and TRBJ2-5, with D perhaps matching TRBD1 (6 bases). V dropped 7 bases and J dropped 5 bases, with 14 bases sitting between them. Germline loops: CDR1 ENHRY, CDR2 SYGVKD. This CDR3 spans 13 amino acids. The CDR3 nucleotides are TGTGCCATCAATGGACAGCACGGGGAGACCCAGTACTTC. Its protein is CAINGQHGETQYF.